This T cell receptor beta chain was retrieved from a study of T cell responses to AZD1222 COVID-19 vaccine. TCRdb's copy holds only in-frame clones and misses some; the assay was immunoSEQ multiplex PCR. The data hold about 69,000 clones, with roughly 85% observed a single time. This TCR derives from an adult who received the AZD1222 COVID-19 vaccine. The sequenced sample was peripheral blood, obtained 28 days after the second AZD1222 dose.

This chain's CDR3 is CASSGPASIQYF. In DNA, the CDR3 is TGTGCCAGCAGTGGACCGGCGAGCATTCAGTACTTC. The genes are TRBV27 and TRBJ2-4; D is unresolved. Germline V lookup: CDR1 MNHEY, CDR2 SMNVEV (reference sequence). This CDR3 contains 12 residues. V shed 5 bases and J shed 9 bases, with 11 bases lying between them.